This T cell receptor (beta chain) appears in the sequencing data of a study of blood T cell repertoires in COVID-19. Per the original data handling: Amplification from reference gene primers served as the basis for estimated nucleated cell counts. TCRdb's table, derived via immunoSEQ multiplex PCR, lists solely in-frame clones and lacks some. V and J calls plus clone size are reproduced from that table; the DNA served to infer D and trimming. The sample includes about 75,000 clones, 70% to 80% of them seen just once. There are 13 residues in the CDR3. V shed 7 bases and J shed 6 bases, with 16 bases lying between them. Germline loops: CDR1 LNHDA, CDR2 SQIVND (reference sequence).

The clonotype comes from a woman older than 75 with active or convalescent COVID-19. Sequencing used peripheral blood. V is TRBV19 and J is TRBJ2-7; tentatively, D is TRBD1 (5 bases). The CDR3 sequence is CASKGPNTLEQYF. CDR3 in DNA: TGTGCCAGTAAGGGGCCCAACACCCTCGAGCAGTACTTC.